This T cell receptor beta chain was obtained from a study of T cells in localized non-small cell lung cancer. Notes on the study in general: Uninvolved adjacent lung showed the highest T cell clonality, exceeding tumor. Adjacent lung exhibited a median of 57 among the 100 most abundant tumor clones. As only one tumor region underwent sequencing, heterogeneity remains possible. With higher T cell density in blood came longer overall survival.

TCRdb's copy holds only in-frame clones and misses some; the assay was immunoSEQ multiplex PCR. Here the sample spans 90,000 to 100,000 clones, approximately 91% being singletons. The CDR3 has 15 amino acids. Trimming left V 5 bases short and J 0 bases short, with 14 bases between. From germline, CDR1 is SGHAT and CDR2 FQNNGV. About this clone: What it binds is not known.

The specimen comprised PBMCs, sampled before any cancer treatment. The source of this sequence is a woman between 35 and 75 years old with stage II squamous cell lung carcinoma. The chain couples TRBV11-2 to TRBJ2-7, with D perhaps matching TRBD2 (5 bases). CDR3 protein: CASSPAHGNSYEQYF. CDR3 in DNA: TGTGCCAGCAGCCCAGCCCACGGGAACTCCTACGAGCAGTACTTC.